This T cell receptor (beta chain) was retrieved from a study of control samples from healthy donors and cancer patients. This CDR3 is 15 amino acids long. V shed 7 bases and J 2 bases; nucleotides not matched to a gene: 10. Germline CDR1 LNHDA, CDR2 SQIVND (reference sequence). Using immunoSEQ multiplex PCR, the repertoire was profiled, and TCRdb retains in-frame clones only, with some absent. The table lists tens of thousands of clones, 94% of them singletons, with around 4.2% in the top ten. J is TRBJ1-2 and V is TRBV19, with 7 bases identical to TRBD1. The sequenced sample was blood. This TCR derives from a man aged 25-45 years in good health. CDR3 sequence (DNA): TGTGCCAGTACTCTCTGGGACAGCGAAAACTATGGCTACACCTTC. It yields the protein CASTLWDSENYGYTF.